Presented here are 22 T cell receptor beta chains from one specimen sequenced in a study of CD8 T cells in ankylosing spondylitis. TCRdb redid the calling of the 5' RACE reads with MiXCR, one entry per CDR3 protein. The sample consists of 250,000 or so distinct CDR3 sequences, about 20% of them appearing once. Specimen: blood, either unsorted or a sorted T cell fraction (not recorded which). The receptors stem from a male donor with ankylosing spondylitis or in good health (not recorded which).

The CDR3 sequence is CASSQENSGSSGELFF. CDR3 coding DNA: TGCGCCAGCAGCCAAGAGAACAGCGGGAGTTCCGGGGAGCTGTTTTTT. This sequence joins TRBV4-1 and TRBJ2-2; 8 nucleotides agree with TRBD2. Germline V gene sequence: CDR1 MGHRA, CDR2 YSYEKL. The CDR3 is 16 residues long. Trimming at V came to 0 bases and at J to 6 bases, leaving 6 bases not matched to a gene.

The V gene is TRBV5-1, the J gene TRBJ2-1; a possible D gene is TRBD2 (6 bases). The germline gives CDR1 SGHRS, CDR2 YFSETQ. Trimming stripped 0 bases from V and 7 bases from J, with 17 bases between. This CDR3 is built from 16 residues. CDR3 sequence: CASSLAGDWALNEQFF. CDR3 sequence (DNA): TGCGCCAGCAGCTTGGCCGGGGACTGGGCTTTGAATGAGCAGTTCTTC.

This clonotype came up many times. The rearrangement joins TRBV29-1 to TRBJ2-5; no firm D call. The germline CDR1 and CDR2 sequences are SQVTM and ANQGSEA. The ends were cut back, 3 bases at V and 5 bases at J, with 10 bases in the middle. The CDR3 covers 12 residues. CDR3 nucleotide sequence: TGCAGCGTTGAGTTGGATGGGGAGACCCAGTACTTC. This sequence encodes CSVELDGETQYF.

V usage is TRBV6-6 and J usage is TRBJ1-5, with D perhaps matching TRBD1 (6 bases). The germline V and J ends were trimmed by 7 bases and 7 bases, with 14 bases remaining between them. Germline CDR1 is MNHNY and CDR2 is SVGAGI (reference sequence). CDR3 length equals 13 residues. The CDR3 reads CASILGQSQPQHF. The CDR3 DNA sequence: TGTGCCAGCATTCTGGGACAATCCCAGCCCCAGCATTTT.

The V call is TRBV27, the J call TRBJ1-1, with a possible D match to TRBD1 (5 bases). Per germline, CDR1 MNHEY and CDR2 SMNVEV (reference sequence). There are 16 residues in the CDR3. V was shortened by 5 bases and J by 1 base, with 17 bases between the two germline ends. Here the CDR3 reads CASSAGNWSPNTEAFF. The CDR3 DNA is TGTGCCAGCAGTGCAGGGAATTGGAGCCCGAACACTGAAGCTTTCTTT.

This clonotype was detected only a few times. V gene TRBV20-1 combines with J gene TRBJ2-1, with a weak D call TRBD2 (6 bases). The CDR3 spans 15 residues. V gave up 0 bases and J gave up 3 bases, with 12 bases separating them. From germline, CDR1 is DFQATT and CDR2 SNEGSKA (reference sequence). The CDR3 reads CSARDHGGDYNEQFF. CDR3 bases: TGCAGTGCTAGAGATCACGGCGGGGACTACAATGAGCAGTTCTTC.

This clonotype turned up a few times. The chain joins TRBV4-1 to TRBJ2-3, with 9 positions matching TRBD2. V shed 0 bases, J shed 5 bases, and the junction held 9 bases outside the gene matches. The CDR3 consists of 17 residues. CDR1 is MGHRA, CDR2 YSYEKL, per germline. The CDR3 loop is CASSQDRAGGPRDTQYF. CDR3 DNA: TGCGCCAGCAGCCAAGATCGGGCGGGAGGGCCTAGAGATACGCAGTATTTT.

The CDR3 spells CSVREFSSGNTIYF. The CDR3 DNA follows: TGCAGCGTGCGAGAATTTAGCTCTGGAAACACCATATATTTT. The chain couples TRBV29-1 to TRBJ1-3; D is undetermined. Germline V gene sequence: CDR1 SQVTM, CDR2 ANQGSEA. This CDR3 has 14 amino acids. V was trimmed by 6 bases and J by 0 bases, leaving 12 bases between them.

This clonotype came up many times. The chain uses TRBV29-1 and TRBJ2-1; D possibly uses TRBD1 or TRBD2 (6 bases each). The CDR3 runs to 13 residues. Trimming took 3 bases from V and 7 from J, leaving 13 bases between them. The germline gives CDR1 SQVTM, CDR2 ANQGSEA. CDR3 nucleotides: TGCAGCGTTGAGGCCCCGGGGGCTAATGAGCAGTTCTTC. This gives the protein CSVEAPGANEQFF.

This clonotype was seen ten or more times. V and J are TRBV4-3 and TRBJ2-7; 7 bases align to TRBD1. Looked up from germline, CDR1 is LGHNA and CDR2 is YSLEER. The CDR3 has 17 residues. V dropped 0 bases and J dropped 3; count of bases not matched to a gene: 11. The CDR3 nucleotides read TGCGCCAGCAGCCAAGATCTGGGGCGACAGGGAATCTACGAGCAGTACTTC. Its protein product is CASSQDLGRQGIYEQYF.

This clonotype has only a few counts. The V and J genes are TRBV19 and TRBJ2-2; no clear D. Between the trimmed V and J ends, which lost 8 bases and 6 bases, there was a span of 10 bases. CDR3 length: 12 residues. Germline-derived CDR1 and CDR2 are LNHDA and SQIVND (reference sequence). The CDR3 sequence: CASLSHAGELFF. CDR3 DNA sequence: TGTGCCAGTCTATCCCATGCCGGGGAGCTGTTTTTT.

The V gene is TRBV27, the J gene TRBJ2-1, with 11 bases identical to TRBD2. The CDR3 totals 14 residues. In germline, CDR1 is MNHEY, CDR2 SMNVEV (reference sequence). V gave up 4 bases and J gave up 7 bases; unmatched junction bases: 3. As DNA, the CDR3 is TGTGCCAGCAGTTCCGGGACTAGCGGTAATGAGCAGTTCTTC. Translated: CASSSGTSGNEQFF.

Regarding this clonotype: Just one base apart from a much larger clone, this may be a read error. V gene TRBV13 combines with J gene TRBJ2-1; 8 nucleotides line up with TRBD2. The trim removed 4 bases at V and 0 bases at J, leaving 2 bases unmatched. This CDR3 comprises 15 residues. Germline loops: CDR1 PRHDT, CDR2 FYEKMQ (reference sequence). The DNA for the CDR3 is TGTGCCAGCAGCTACCTAGCGGGCTCCTACAATGAGCAGTTCTTC. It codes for CASSYLAGSYNEQFF.

The CDR3 loop is CASSRSGDIQETQYF. The CDR3 bases are TGTGCCAGCAGCCGGTCGGGGGATATACAAGAGACCCAGTACTTC. The chain links TRBV7-3 to TRBJ2-5; TRBD2 might be the D (6 bases). This CDR3 is 15 amino acids long. Germline loops: CDR1 SGHTA, CDR2 FQGTGA. Trimming pared 5 bases from V and 2 bases from J, leaving 15 bases between.

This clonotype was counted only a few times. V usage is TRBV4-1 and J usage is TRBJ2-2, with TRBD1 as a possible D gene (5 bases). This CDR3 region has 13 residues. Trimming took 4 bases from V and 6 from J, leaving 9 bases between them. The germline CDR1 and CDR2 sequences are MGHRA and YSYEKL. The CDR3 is CASSRETAGELFF. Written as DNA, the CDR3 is TGCGCCAGCAGCCGAGAGACAGCCGGGGAGCTGTTTTTT.

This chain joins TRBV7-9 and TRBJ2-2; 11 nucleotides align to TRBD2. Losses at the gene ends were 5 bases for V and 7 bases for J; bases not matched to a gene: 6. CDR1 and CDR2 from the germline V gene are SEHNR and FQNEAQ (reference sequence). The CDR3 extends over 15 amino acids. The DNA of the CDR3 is TGTGCCAGCAGCCAACTAGCGGGAGCGGGCGGGGAGCTGTTTTTT. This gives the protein CASSQLAGAGGELFF.

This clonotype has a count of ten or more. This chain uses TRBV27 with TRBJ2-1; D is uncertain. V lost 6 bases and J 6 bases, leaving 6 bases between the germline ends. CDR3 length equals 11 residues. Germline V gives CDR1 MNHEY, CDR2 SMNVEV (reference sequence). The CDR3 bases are TGTGCCAGCAGCGCAGGCAATGAGCAGTTCTTC. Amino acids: CASSAGNEQFF.

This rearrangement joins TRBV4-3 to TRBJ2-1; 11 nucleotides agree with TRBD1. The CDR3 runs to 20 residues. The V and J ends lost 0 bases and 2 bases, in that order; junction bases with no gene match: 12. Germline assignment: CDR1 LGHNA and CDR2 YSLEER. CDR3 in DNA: TGCGCCAGCAGCCAAGAACGGGGACAGGGGGGGTTAGAAACCTACAATGAGCAGTTCTTC. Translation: CASSQERGQGGLETYNEQFF.

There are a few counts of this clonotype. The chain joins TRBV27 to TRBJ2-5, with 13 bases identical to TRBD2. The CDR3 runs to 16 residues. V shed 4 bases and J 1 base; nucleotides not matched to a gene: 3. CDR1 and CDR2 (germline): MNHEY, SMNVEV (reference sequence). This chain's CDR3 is CASSSTSGRAQETQYF. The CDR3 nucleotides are TGTGCCAGCAGTTCTACTAGCGGGAGGGCCCAAGAGACCCAGTACTTC.

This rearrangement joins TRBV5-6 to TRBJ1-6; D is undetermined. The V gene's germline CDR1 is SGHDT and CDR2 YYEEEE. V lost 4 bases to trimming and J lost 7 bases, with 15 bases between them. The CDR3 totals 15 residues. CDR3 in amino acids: CASSDEVGWNSPLHF. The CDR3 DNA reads TGTGCCAGCAGCGACGAAGTGGGGTGGAATTCACCCCTCCACTTT.

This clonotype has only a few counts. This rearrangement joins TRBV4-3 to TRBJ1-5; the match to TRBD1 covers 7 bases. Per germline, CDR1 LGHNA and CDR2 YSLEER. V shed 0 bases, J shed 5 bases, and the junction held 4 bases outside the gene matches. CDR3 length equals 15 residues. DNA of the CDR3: TGCGCCAGCAGCCAAGACGGACAGGCTGATCAGCCCCAGCATTTT. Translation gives CASSQDGQADQPQHF.

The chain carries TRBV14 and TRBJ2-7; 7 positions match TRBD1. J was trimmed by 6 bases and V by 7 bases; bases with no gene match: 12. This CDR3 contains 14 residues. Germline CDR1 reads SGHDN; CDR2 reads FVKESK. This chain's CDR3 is CASTLGQAEGEQYF. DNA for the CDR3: TGTGCCAGCACCCTTGGACAGGCCGAGGGCGAGCAGTACTTC.